The next 10 T cell receptor beta chains were all read from a single sample in a study of prognosis after radiotherapy for stage I lung cancer. Starting from genomic DNA, TCR beta CDR3 was amplified through two-round multiplex PCR. Amplification in first-round PCR relied on primers specific to each TRBV and TRBJ gene. From the multiplex PCR reads, TCRdb called clonotypes with MiXCR, one entry per CDR3 protein. The sample carries fewer than 40,000 distinct CDR3 sequences, approximately 35% recorded once. The sequencing here drew on PBMCs, taken before or after stereotactic body radiation therapy (not recorded which). These receptors all stem from a donor at least 50 years old with non-small cell lung cancer.

This clonotype showed up many times. V gene TRBV30 combines with J gene TRBJ2-1; 9 bases align to TRBD2. After removal of 2 bases from V and 6 bases from J, the junction contained 11 bases not matched to a gene. The CDR3 covers 16 residues. The germline CDR1 and CDR2 sequences are GTSNPN and SVGIG (reference sequence). DNA for the CDR3: TGTGCCTGGAGTCCCCCCGGAGCGGGGGGACCCAATGAGCAGTTCTTC. Residues: CAWSPPGAGGPNEQFF. The full variable domain, with the rest looked up from reference TRBV30 and TRBJ2-1, is SQTIHQWPATLVQPVGSPLSLECTVEGTSNPNLYWYRQAAGRGLQLLFYSVGIGQISSEVPQNLSASRPQDRQFILSSKKLLLSDSGFYLCAWSPPGAGGPNEQFFGPGTRLTVL.

Comments on this clonotype: This may be a read error: a much more frequent sequence differs by one nucleotide. This chain uses TRBV15 with TRBJ1-1; no reliable D call. V was clipped by 8 bases and J by 0 bases, with 16 bases between them. CDR1 is LNHNV, CDR2 YYDKDF, per germline (reference sequence). This CDR3 contains 15 residues. CDR3 in DNA: TGTGCCACCCAGGCGTGGGGAGTCTTGAACACTGAAGCTTTCTTT. Translating gives CATQAWGVLNTEAFF.

This clonotype was detected ten times or more. The chain carries TRBV14 and TRBJ2-7; 11 bases are a match to TRBD1. This CDR3 is 15 amino acids long. V lost 3 bases, J lost 4 bases, and 5 bases stayed unmatched. Per the germline V gene, CDR1 is SGHDN and CDR2 is FVKESK. The CDR3 DNA reads as TGTGCCAGCAGCCAGACGGACAGGGGGCTGTACGAGCAGTACTTC. The encoded protein is CASSQTDRGLYEQYF.

Worth noting for this clonotype: One end of the junction does not line up with germline, which may come from a read error. The chain links TRBV24-1 to TRBJ1-6; D is unclear. CDR1 is KGHDR and CDR2 is SFDVKD in the germline V gene. This CDR3 comprises 15 residues. The CDR3 DNA is TGTGCCACCAGTTCGGTGTTACCCTATAATTCATCCCTCCACTTT. Translation gives CATSSVLPYNSSLHF.

This clonotype was seen repeatedly, ten times or more. The chain's CDR3 is CASRATGKAFF. The CDR3 DNA follows: TGTGCCAGCAGGGCCACAGGGAAGGCTTTCTTT. This chain joins TRBV12-3 or TRBV12-4 and TRBJ1-1; the D gene is possibly TRBD1 (6 bases). The CDR3 is 11 amino acids. V was clipped by 6 bases and J by 11 bases, with 13 bases between them.

This CDR3 reads CASSLAPGQGGYEQYF. For the CDR3, the DNA is TGTGCCAGCAGCTTGGCCCCCGGCCAGGGGGGCTACGAGCAGTACTTC. The chain combines TRBV5-4 with TRBJ2-7; D possibly corresponds to TRBD1 (7 bases). The V and J ends lost 0 bases and 3 bases respectively, with 16 bases between them. CDR1 and CDR2 (germline): SGHNT, YYREEE (reference sequence). This CDR3 has 16 amino acids.

This clonotype was counted many times. The chain uses TRBV20-1 and TRBJ1-2, with a weak D call TRBD1 (5 bases). V was pared by 5 bases and J by 4 bases, with 17 bases between. Germline CDR1 and CDR2: DFQATT and SNEGSKA (reference sequence). CDR3 length equals 14 residues. The CDR3 nucleotides are TGCAGTGCTGTCCCCCACAGAGGGGCCTATGGCTACACCTTC. It encodes CSAVPHRGAYGYTF.

Details on this clonotype: With a far larger clone one base away, a read error is the likely cause. The V and J genes are TRBV6-5 and TRBJ2-7; 8 bases agree with TRBD1. Per the germline V gene, CDR1 is MNHEY and CDR2 is SVGAGI. The CDR3 extends over 15 amino acids. With V trimmed by 5 bases and J by 5 bases, 11 bases remained unmatched. The CDR3 region is CASSPTGELGDEQYF. The CDR3 DNA sequence: TGTGCCAGCAGTCCGACAGGGGAACTCGGCGACGAGCAGTACTTC.

CDR3 nucleotides: TGTGCCAGCAGCTTGGCCTCGACCCCGGGGACTGAAGCTTTCTTT. Translating it yields CASSLASTPGTEAFF. The genes are TRBV5-4 and TRBJ1-1; D is undetermined. Germline assignment: CDR1 SGHNT and CDR2 YYREEE (reference sequence). V shed 0 bases and J shed 5 bases, with 14 bases lying between them. The CDR3 is 15 amino acids. Together with reference TRBV5-4 and TRBJ1-1, the CDR3 gives the full variable domain: ETGVTQSPTHLIKTRGQQVTLRCSSQSGHNTVSWYQQALGQGPQFIFQYYREEENGRGNFPPRFSGLQFPNYSSELNVNALELDDSALYLCASSLASTPGTEAFFGQGTRLTVV.

This clonotype was found many times. The chain employs TRBV29-1 and TRBJ2-7; TRBD1 agrees at 8 bases. Unmatched junction bases numbered 6, after V lost 5 bases and J lost 0 bases. Germline V gene sequence: CDR1 SQVTM, CDR2 ANQGSEA. The CDR3 spans 14 residues. CDR3 coding DNA: TGCAGCGTTTTTACAGGGGGGAACTCCTACGAGCAGTACTTC. Translation: CSVFTGGNSYEQYF.